The entry that follows covers one T cell receptor beta chain sequence. Its antigen is unidentified. The data are from a study of cytomegalovirus exposure and HLA in healthy donors. As for the study in general: The study's early data release held some 85 million unique TCRs from HLA-typed donors. General observations from the study: Among immune exposure information, only CMV serostatus was available. Most TCR beta V segments were productive about 87% or about 30% of the time in an earlier analysis.

PCR employed 60 Vbeta and 13 Jbeta primers. Repertoires were generated with immunoSEQ multiplex PCR, while TCRdb's copy carries only in-frame clones and drops some. This table has around 91,000 clones, roughly 83% appearing once. This sequence was found in a man younger than 35 in good health and CMV-seronegative. Sequenced: PBMCs.

CDR3 sequence: CASSHGYTGELFF. The CDR3 region has the DNA TGCGCCAGCAGCCACGGGTACACCGGGGAGCTGTTTTTT. The chain links TRBV5-1 to TRBJ2-2; D remains ambiguous. The CDR3 has 13 amino acids. The V end was cut by 4 bases, the J end by 3 bases, with 7 bases between. Per germline, CDR1 SGHRS and CDR2 YFSETQ.